The 19 T cell receptor beta chains below were found in one sample sequenced in a study of shared clonotypes between healthy human individuals. It was CD45RO-negative cells, positively selected for CCR7, that made up naive CD8 cells, with terminally differentiated effector memory CD45RA+ cells excluded. TCRdb's table, derived via immunoSEQ multiplex PCR, lists solely in-frame clones and lacks some. The table shows millions of clones, with about 95% occurring only once. Specimen: naive CD8+ T cells sorted from blood. These receptors all come from a man between 18 and 29 years old in good health.

CDR3 amino acids: CASSPPDRPYEQYF. CDR3 nucleotides: TGTGCCAGCTCACCACCGGACCGGCCCTACGAGCAGTACTTC. J is TRBJ2-7 and V is TRBV18; D is uncertain. Trimming cost V 0 bases and J 2 bases, with 8 bases left between them. Germline CDR1 reads KGHSH; CDR2 reads LQKENI. The CDR3 runs 14 residues.

The chain employs TRBV7-9 and TRBJ1-1, with TRBD1 matching over 8 bases. CDR1 and CDR2 from the germline V gene are SEHNR and FQNEAQ (reference sequence). With 6 bases clipped from V and 2 bases from J, the junction kept 8 bases outside the gene matches. This CDR3 is built from 15 residues. The CDR3: CASRKSDRGNTEAFF. In DNA form, the CDR3 reads TGTGCCAGCAGAAAGAGCGACAGGGGAAACACTGAAGCTTTCTTT. Variable domain in full (rest from reference TRBV7-9 and TRBJ1-1): DTGVSQNPRHKITKRGQNVTFRCDPISEHNRLYWYRQTLGQGPEFLTYFQNEAQLEKSRLLSDRFSAERPKGSFSTLEIQRTEQGDSAMYLCASRKSDRGNTEAFFGQGTRLTVV.

Points on this clone: The identical CDR3 is also encoded by other nucleotide sequences in the sample. The chain uses TRBV5-6 and TRBJ2-2; possibly TRBD2 for D (5 bases). The CDR3 length is 13 residues. Germline CDR1 reads SGHDT; CDR2 reads YYEEEE. V was pared by 4 bases and J by 3 bases, with 7 bases between. CDR3 coding DNA: TGTGCCAGCAGCCTCGGGGACACCGGGGAGCTGTTTTTT. Translating it yields CASSLGDTGELFF.

The rearrangement uses TRBV7-9 and TRBJ2-7; 10 bases map to TRBD1. Germline trimming cut 5 bases from V and 2 bases from J; bases unmatched to any gene: 6. Germline assignment: CDR1 SEHNR and CDR2 FQNEAQ (reference sequence). The CDR3 runs to 15 residues. CDR3 coding DNA: TGTGCCAGCAGCCCGGGGACAGGGGAACCCTACGAGCAGTACTTC. Translated: CASSPGTGEPYEQYF.

The rearrangement links TRBV2 to TRBJ2-7, with a tentative D call TRBD1 (9 bases). Germline-derived CDR1 and CDR2 are SNHLY and FYNNEI. V was trimmed by 8 bases and J by 5 bases, leaving 22 bases between them. The CDR3 has 15 residues. DNA for the CDR3: TGTGCCAGCGGGACAGGGTCAAGCGGGAGCCACGAGCAGTACTTC. This encodes CASGTGSSGSHEQYF.

V and J are TRBV7-9 and TRBJ1-4; weak D call: TRBD1 (6 bases). Germline-derived CDR1 and CDR2 are SEHNR and FQNEAQ (reference sequence). Trimming shortened V by 5 bases and J by 5 bases, and 15 bases separated the two germline ends. The CDR3 length is 15 residues. The chain's CDR3 is CASSPPAGVNEKLFF. The CDR3 bases are TGTGCCAGCAGCCCCCCGGCAGGGGTGAATGAAAAACTGTTTTTT.

For this clone: This sample also contains other DNA sequences that code for the same CDR3. The chain uses TRBV9 and TRBJ1-4; weak D call: TRBD1 (5 bases). Trimming took 2 bases from V and 2 from J, leaving 10 bases between them. This CDR3 spans 15 amino acids. Germline V gene lookup returns CDR1 SGDLS and CDR2 YYNGEE. DNA for the CDR3: TGTGCCAGCAGCGTTGGGGGTTCCACTAATGAAAAACTGTTTTTT. As protein: CASSVGGSTNEKLFF.

CDR3 sequence reads: CASSQDPGPSGNTIYF. The CDR3, as DNA: TGCGCCAGCAGCCAAGATCCGGGACCCTCTGGAAACACCATATATTTT. This rearrangement joins TRBV4-3 to TRBJ1-3, with D perhaps matching TRBD1 (5 bases). The CDR3 covers 16 residues. Germline V lookup: CDR1 LGHNA, CDR2 YSLEER. Trimming stripped 0 bases from V and 0 bases from J, with 9 bases between.

Written as DNA, the CDR3 is TGTGCCAGCAGCTTAGTTACGGGGGGTGAAGCTTTCTTT. Its translation: CASSLVTGGEAFF. The V gene is TRBV7-9, the J gene TRBJ1-1; maybe TRBD1 (5 bases). The CDR3 is made up of 13 amino acids. Germline CDR1 and CDR2: SEHNR and FQNEAQ (reference sequence). Trimming cost V 1 base and J 7 bases, with 10 bases left between them.

A word on this clone: This same CDR3 is encoded by further DNA sequences in the sample. This chain connects TRBV19 to TRBJ2-7; a possible D gene is TRBD1 (5 bases). Germline V CDR1 and CDR2: LNHDA, SQIVND (reference sequence). The V gene lost 5 bases and the J gene lost 0 bases, with 8 bases spanning the gap. The CDR3 covers 13 residues. CDR3 sequence reads: CASSLTDSYEQYF. The CDR3 region has the DNA TGTGCCAGTAGTCTGACAGACTCCTACGAGCAGTACTTC.

The chain combines TRBV6-6 with TRBJ2-3; no firm D call. Per germline, CDR1 MNHNY and CDR2 SVGAGI (reference sequence). Trimming shortened V by 4 bases and J by 5 bases, and 7 bases separated the two germline ends. The CDR3 covers 12 residues. The CDR3 protein is CASSFGGDTQYF. The CDR3 DNA reads TGTGCCAGCAGTTTTGGTGGAGATACGCAGTATTTT.

This clone was picked up one time. Additional DNA sequences in this sample encode the identical CDR3. This sequence joins TRBV27 and TRBJ2-7, with D tentatively TRBD1 (5 bases). The CDR3 has 12 amino acids. From germline, CDR1 is MNHEY and CDR2 SMNVEV (reference sequence). V was pared by 1 base and J by 6 bases, with 7 bases between. The CDR3 here is CASSLWGGEQYF. The CDR3 DNA reads TGTGCCAGCAGTTTATGGGGCGGCGAGCAGTACTTC.

V usage is TRBV27 and J usage is TRBJ2-7; the D gene is possibly TRBD1 (6 bases). This CDR3 contains 12 residues. The V and J ends lost 5 bases and 3 bases respectively, with 8 bases between them. Germline loops: CDR1 MNHEY, CDR2 SMNVEV (reference sequence). CDR3 DNA: TGTGCCAGCAGTCCAGGGGTCTACGAGCAGTACTTC. It codes for CASSPGVYEQYF.

The chain employs TRBV2 and TRBJ2-3, with TRBD2 identical over 7 bases. Germline V lookup: CDR1 SNHLY, CDR2 FYNNEI. The V and J ends lost 11 bases and 1 base, in that order; junction bases with no gene match: 9. CDR3 length: 14 amino acids. CDR3 loop: CAGGDYAGTDTQYF. CDR3 in DNA: TGTGCCGGGGGGGACTACGCGGGCACAGATACGCAGTATTTT.

The V call is TRBV28, the J call TRBJ1-4; D is ambiguous. Germline CDR1 reads MDHEN; CDR2 reads SYDVKM. V lost 2 bases, J lost 3 bases, and 7 bases lay in between. This CDR3 comprises 14 residues. DNA for the CDR3: TGTGCCAGCAGTTTAGCCGGGGCTAATGAAAAACTGTTTTTT. Translating it yields CASSLAGANEKLFF.

V and J are TRBV7-3 and TRBJ2-1; 13 bases line up with TRBD2. The V and J ends lost 5 bases and 8 bases, in that order; junction bases with no gene match: 18. The CDR3 has 19 amino acids. The V gene's germline CDR1 is SGHTA and CDR2 FQGTGA. The chain's CDR3 is CASSPFGLAGVLSWDEQFF. The CDR3 DNA sequence: TGTGCCAGCAGCCCTTTCGGACTAGCGGGGGTCCTTAGTTGGGATGAGCAGTTCTTC.

The J gene is TRBJ2-6, the V gene TRBV6-5; weak D call: TRBD1 (7 bases). This CDR3 contains 16 residues. Looked up from germline, CDR1 is MNHEY and CDR2 is SVGAGI. Trimming took 4 bases from V and 2 from J, leaving 12 bases between them. CDR3 nucleotide sequence: TGTGCCAGCAGTTCAGGGGGAGGAGCTGGGGCCAACGTCCTGACTTTC. Translation gives CASSSGGGAGANVLTF.

The chain uses TRBV4-2 and TRBJ2-3; TRBD2 is a possible D gene (5 bases). Germline lookup yields CDR1 LGHNA and CDR2 YNFKEQ. CDR3 length: 14 residues. V was pared by 1 base and J by 5 bases, with 10 bases between. The CDR3 is CASSQVGSGDTQYF. The CDR3 DNA follows: TGTGCCAGCAGCCAAGTTGGGAGCGGAGATACGCAGTATTTT.

The CDR3 loop reads CASSLRGGVYEQYF. The CDR3 bases are TGTGCCAGCAGTCTGAGAGGGGGCGTTTACGAGCAGTACTTC. The chain carries TRBV6-1 and TRBJ2-7; 7 nucleotides agree with TRBD1. Trimming took 5 bases from V and 4 from J; bases not matched to a gene: 8. This CDR3 region has 14 residues. The germline V gene encodes CDR1 MNHNS and CDR2 SASEGT.